This T cell receptor beta chain was observed in a study of blood T cell repertoires in COVID-19. CDR1 and CDR2 from the germline V gene are KGHSH and LQKENI. V dropped 3 bases and J dropped 2 bases, with 14 bases sitting between them. CDR3 length: 16 residues. Sequencing was performed with immunoSEQ multiplex PCR; in TCRdb, only in-frame clones are kept and a portion is missing. The top ten hold around 4.2% of the sample, which has roughly 87,000 clones, roughly 76% seen once. This sequence was found in a woman in her forties or fifties with acute or convalescent COVID-19. Source material: peripheral blood. The chain links TRBV18 to TRBJ1-5; D is ambiguous. The chain's CDR3 is CASSPVAGTGNQPQHF. Written as DNA, the CDR3 is TGTGCCAGCTCACCCGTTGCGGGTACGGGCAATCAGCCCCAGCATTTT.